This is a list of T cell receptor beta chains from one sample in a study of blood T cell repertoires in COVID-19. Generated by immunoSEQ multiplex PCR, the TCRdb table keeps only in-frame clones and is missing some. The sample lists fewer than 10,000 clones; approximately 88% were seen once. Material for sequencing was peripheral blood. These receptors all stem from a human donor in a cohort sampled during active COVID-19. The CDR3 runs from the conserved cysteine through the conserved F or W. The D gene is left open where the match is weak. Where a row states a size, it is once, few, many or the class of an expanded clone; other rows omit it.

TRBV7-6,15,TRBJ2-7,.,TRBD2,TGTGCCAGCAGCTTAGTGCGGGAGGGGACCTACGAGCAGTACTTC,CASSLVREGTYEQYF
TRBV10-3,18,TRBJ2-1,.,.,TGTGCCATCAGTGAAACGGAGACCGGGCCCACTAGTCTCGATGAGCAGTTCTTC,CAISETETGPTSLDEQFF
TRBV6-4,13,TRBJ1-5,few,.,TGTGCCAGCAGTTACAGGGCAGGTCAGCCCCAGCATTTT,CASSYRAGQPQHF
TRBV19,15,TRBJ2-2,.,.,TGTGCCAGTAGCTCCGGGACACGGAGCCCCGGGGAGCTGTTTTTT,CASSSGTRSPGELFF
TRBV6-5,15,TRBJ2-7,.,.,TGTGCCAGCAGCCGAACCTCGGGATCGGTTTACGAGCAGTACTTC,CASSRTSGSVYEQYF
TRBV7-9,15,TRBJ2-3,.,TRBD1,TGTGCCAGCAGCTTAGGAGGACAGGGGACAGATACGCAGTATTTT,CASSLGGQGTDTQYF
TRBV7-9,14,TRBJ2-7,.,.,TGTGCCAGCAGCTTATCGGGTATATCCTACGAGCAGTACTTC,CASSLSGISYEQYF
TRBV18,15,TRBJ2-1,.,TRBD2,TGTGCCAGCTCACCCCTAGCGGGATGGTACAATGAGCAGTTCTTC,CASSPLAGWYNEQFF
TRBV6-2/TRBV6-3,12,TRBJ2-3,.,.,TGTGCCAGCAGTCTAGCGCCCGATACGCAGTATTTT,CASSLAPDTQYF
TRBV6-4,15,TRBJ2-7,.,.,TGTGCCAGCAGTGACTCAGGACGGGGTTCCTACGAGCAGTACTTC,CASSDSGRGSYEQYF
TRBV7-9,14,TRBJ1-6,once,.,TGTGCCAGCAGCTCCGGGGGGCATAATTCACCCCTCCACTTT,CASSSGGHNSPLHF
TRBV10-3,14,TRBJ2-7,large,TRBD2,TGTGCCATCAGTGTCTCGGGGGGGGACTACGAGCAGTACTTC,CAISVSGGDYEQYF
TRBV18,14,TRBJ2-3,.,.,TGTGCCAGCTCATCAGAGTGGGGCTCAGATACGCAGTATTTT,CASSSEWGSDTQYF
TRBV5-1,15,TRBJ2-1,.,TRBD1,TGCGCCAGCAGCTCGGACAGGGGGCTCCTCAATGAGCAGTTCTTC,CASSSDRGLLNEQFF
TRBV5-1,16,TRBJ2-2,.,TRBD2,TGCGCCAGCAGCTCTGGACTAGCGGGAAATACCGGGGAGCTGTTTTTT,CASSSGLAGNTGELFF
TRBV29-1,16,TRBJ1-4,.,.,TGCAGCGCAGGACAGCCCGGAGGAGGCCGTAATGAAAAACTGTTTTTT,CSAGQPGGGRNEKLFF
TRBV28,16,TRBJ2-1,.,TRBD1,TGTGCCAGCAGTTTATGGGGGACAGGGGTCTACAATGAGCAGTTCTTC,CASSLWGTGVYNEQFF
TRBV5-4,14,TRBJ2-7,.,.,TGTGCCAGCAGCCCTTATAGCGAAACCTACGAGCAGTACTTC,CASSPYSETYEQYF
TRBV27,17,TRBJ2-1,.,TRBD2,TGTGCCAGCAGTTTGTACGGGGACCCGGGGGGCTACAATGAGCAGTTCTTC,CASSLYGDPGGYNEQFF
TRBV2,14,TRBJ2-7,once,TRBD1,TGTGCCAGCAGTGAAGGGACAGGGAGATACGAGCAGTACTTC,CASSEGTGRYEQYF
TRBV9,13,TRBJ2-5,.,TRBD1,TGTGCCAGCAGCGCGGACAGGGCAGAGACCCAGTACTTC,CASSADRAETQYF
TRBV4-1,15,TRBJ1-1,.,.,TGCGCCAGCAGCCAATCCGGGACAATGAACACTGAAGCTTTCTTT,CASSQSGTMNTEAFF
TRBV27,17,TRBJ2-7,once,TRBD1,TGTGCCAGCAGTTTAACTTTCGTCATTGACAGGGGATACGAGCAGTACTTC,CASSLTFVIDRGYEQYF
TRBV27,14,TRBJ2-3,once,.,TGTGCCAGCAGCCTCGGCAGGGGTACGGATACGCAGTATTTT,CASSLGRGTDTQYF
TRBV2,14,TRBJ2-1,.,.,TGTGCCAGCATTTCAGGTCTCAGCTACAATGAGCAGTTCTTC,CASISGLSYNEQFF
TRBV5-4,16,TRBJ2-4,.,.,TGTGCCAGCAGCGATCCTAGACAGGGCGGGATGAACATTCAGTACTTC,CASSDPRQGGMNIQYF
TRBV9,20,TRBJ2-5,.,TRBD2,TGTGCCAGCAGCCTAAGGGGGGCTAGCGGGAGGGCCTTAGTTGGGGAGACCCAGTACTTC,CASSLRGASGRALVGETQYF
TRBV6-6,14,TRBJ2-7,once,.,TGTGCCGCCCGCCAGGGCGGTTCTTCCTACGAGCAGTACTTC,CAARQGGSSYEQYF
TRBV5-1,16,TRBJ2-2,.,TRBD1,TGCGCCAGCAGCTTCCGACAGGGTGGAGACACCGGGGAGCTGTTTTTT,CASSFRQGGDTGELFF
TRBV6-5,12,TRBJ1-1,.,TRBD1,TGTGCCAGCAGACCTGACAGGGGAGTTGCTTTCTTT,CASRPDRGVAFF
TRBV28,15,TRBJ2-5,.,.,TGTGCCAGCAGTCCAGCAGGGGGCGGGGGAGAGACCCAGTACTTC,CASSPAGGGGETQYF
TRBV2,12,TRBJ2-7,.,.,TGTGCCAGCAGCGCGAGCGCCTACGAGCAGTACTTC,CASSASAYEQYF
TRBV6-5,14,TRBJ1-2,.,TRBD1,TGTGCCAGCATCGGACAGGGGTCCACCTATGGCTACACCTTC,CASIGQGSTYGYTF
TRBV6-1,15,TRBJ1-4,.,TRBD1,TGTGCCAGCAGTTTGAACAGGGGACTTAATGAAAAACTGTTTTTT,CASSLNRGLNEKLFF
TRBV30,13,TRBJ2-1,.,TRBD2,TGTGCCGGAGCGGGAAGGACGAACAATGAGCAGTTCTTC,CAGAGRTNNEQFF
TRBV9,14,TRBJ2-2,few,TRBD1,TGTGCCAGCAGTTGGGACAGGGCCACCGGGGAGCTGTTTTTT,CASSWDRATGELFF
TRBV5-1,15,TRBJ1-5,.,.,TGCGCCAGCAGCTGGTCGGGGGTAGGCAATCAGCCCCAGCATTTT,CASSWSGVGNQPQHF
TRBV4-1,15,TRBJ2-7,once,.,TGCGCCAGCAGCCAAGCATCCTGGACAGCCTACGAGCAGTACTTC,CASSQASWTAYEQYF
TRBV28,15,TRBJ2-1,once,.,TGTGCCAGCAGTCTTTCGGTTATCAGGAAGCATGAGCAGTTCTTC,CASSLSVIRKHEQFF
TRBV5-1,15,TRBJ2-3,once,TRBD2,TGCGCCAGCAGCCCGGGCGGCGGGAGCTCAGATACGCAGTATTTT,CASSPGGGSSDTQYF
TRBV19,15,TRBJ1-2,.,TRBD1,TGTGCCAGTAGTTTTAATACAGGGGACAACTATGGCTACACCTTC,CASSFNTGDNYGYTF
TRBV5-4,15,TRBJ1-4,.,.,TGTGCCAGCAGCTTGGCGGGGGGGGATAATGAAAAACTGTTTTTT,CASSLAGGDNEKLFF
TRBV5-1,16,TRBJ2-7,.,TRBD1,TGCGCCAGCAGCTTGAGGGGGGGACAGGGTCGCAACGAGCAGTACTTC,CASSLRGGQGRNEQYF
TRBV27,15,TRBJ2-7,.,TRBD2,TGTGCCAGCATGGCTAGCGGGAGGTTCTCCTACGAGCAGTACTTC,CASMASGRFSYEQYF
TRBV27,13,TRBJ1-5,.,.,TGTGCCAGCAGTTTATACTTGCACCAGCCCCAGCATTTT,CASSLYLHQPQHF